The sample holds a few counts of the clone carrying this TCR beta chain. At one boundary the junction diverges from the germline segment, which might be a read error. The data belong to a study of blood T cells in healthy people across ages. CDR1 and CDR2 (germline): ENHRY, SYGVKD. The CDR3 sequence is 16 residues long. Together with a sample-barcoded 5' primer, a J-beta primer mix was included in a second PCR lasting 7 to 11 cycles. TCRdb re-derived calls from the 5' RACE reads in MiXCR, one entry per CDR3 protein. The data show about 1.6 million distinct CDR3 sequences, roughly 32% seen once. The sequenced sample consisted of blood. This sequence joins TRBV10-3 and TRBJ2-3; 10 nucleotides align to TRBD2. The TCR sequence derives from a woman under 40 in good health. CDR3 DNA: TGTGTCATCAGTGAGCCCGGGACTAGCGTGACGGATACGCAGTATTTT. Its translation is CVISEPGTSVTDTQYF.